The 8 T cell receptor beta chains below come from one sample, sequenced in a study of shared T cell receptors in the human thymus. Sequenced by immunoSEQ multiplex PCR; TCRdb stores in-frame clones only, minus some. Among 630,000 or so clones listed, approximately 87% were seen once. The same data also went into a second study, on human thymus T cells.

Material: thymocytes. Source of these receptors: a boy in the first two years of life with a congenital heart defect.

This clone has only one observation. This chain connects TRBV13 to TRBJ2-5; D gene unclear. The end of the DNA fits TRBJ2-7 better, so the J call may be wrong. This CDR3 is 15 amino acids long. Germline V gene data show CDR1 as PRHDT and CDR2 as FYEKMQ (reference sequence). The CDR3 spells CASSLGPTISYEQYF. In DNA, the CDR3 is TGTGCCAGCAGCTTAGGCCCCACCATCTCCTACGAGCAGTACTTC.

The CDR3 is CAWSRKDRAQETQYF. CDR3 bases: TGTGCCTGGAGCCGGAAGGACAGGGCCCAAGAGACCCAGTACTTC. The J gene is TRBJ2-5, the V gene TRBV30, with TRBD1 matching 8 bases. Germline CDR1 reads GTSNPN; CDR2 reads SVGIG (reference sequence). V trimming: 3 bases; J trimming: 1 base; junction bases outside the gene matches: 7. CDR3 length: 15 amino acids.

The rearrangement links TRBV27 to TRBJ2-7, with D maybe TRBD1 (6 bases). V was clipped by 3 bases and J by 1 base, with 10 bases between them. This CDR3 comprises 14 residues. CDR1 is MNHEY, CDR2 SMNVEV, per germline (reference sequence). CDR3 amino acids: CASSFKDSSYEQYF. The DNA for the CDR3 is TGTGCCAGCAGTTTCAAGGACAGTTCCTACGAGCAGTACTTC.

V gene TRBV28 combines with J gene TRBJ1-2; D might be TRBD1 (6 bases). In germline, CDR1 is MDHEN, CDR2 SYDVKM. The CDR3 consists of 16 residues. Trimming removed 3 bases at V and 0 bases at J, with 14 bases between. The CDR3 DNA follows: TGTGCCAGCAGTTTGACAGGAGAATTAGCTAACTATGGCTACACCTTC. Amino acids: CASSLTGELANYGYTF.

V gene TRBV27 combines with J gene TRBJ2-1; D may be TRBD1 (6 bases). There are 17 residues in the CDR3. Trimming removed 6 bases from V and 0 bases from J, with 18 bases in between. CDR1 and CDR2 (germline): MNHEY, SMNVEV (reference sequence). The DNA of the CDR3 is TGTGCCAGCAGACAAGACAGCGGACAGAGCTCCTACAATGAGCAGTTCTTC. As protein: CASRQDSGQSSYNEQFF.

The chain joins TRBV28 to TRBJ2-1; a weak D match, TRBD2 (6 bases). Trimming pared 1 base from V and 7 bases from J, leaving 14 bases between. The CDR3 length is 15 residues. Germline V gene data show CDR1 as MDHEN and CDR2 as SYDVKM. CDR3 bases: TGTGCCAGCAGTTTATTGTCCAGGGCGGGGAATGAGCAGTTCTTC. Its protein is CASSLLSRAGNEQFF.

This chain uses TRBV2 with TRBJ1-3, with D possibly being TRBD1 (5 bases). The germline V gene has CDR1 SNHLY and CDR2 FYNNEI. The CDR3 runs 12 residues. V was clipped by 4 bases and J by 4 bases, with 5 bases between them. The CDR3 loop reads CASSGQGNTIYF. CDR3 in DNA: TGTGCCAGCAGTGGACAGGGAAACACCATATATTTT.

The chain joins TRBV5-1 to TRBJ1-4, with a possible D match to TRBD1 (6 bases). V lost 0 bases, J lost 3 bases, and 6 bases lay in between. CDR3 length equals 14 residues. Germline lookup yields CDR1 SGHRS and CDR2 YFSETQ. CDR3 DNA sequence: TGCGCCAGCAGCTTGGGGACAGCTAATGAAAAACTGTTTTTT. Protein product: CASSLGTANEKLFF.